This TCR beta chain was recovered during a study of T-cell reconstitution after alpha-beta-depleted transplantation in children. Study conclusions and caveats: At around two months after transplant, the alpha-beta T cells were reportedly derived from several hundred expanded clones that came from non-depleted graft cells. The study traced high day-60 TCRbeta diversity in some patients to surviving recipient T cells and thymic progenitors.

The CDR3 runs 14 residues. V lost 3 bases, J lost 4 bases, and 12 bases lay in between. The germline gives CDR1 DFQATT, CDR2 SNEGSKA (reference sequence). During its preparation, the TCRbeta library received unique molecular identifiers. TCRdb analysed the PCR reads with MiXCR anew, one entry per CDR3 protein. The table lists 540,000 or so distinct CDR3 sequences, under 25% of them singletons, with 13% to 15% in the top ten. In the case of this clonotype: Its antigen is still unknown.

The TCR comes from a boy in the first two years of life who had a stem cell transplant for acute myeloid leukemia, so the T cells may come from the graft donor. Source: PBMCs, mostly from graft donor cells, taken 360 days after TCRalphabeta/CD19-depleted stem cell transplant. The rearrangement joins TRBV20-1 to TRBJ1-4; a possible D gene is TRBD1 (5 bases). CDR3 sequence: CSASQRDGNEKLFF. DNA of the CDR3: TGCAGTGCTAGTCAACGGGACGGTAATGAAAAACTGTTTTTT.